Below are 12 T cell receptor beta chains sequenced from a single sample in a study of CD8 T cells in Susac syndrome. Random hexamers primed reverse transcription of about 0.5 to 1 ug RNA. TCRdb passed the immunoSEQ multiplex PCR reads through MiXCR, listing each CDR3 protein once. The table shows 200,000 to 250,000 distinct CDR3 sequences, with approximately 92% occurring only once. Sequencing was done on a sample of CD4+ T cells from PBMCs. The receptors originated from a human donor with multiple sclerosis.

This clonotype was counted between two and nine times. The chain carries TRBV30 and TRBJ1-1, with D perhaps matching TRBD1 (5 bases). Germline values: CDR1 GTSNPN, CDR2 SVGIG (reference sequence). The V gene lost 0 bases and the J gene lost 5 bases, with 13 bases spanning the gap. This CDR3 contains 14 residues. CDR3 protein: CAWSVWAGGTEAFF. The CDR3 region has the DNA TGTGCCTGGAGTGTTTGGGCGGGGGGAACTGAAGCTTTCTTT.

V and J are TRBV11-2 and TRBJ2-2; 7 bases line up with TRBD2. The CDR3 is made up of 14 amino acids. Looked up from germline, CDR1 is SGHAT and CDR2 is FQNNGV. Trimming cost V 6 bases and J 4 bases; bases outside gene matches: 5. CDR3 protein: CASRPTSVTGELFF. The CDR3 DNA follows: TGTGCCAGCAGACCTACTAGCGTCACCGGGGAGCTGTTTTTT.

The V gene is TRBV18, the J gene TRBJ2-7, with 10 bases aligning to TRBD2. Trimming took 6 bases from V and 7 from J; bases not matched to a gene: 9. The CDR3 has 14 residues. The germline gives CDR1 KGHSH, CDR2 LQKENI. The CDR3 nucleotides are TGTGCCAGCTCCCCCGCTAGCGGGGGTTATGAGCAGTACTTC. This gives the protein CASSPASGGYEQYF.

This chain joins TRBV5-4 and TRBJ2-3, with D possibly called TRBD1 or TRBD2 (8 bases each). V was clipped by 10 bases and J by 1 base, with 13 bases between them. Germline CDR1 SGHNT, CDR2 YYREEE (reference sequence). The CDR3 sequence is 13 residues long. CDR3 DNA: TGTGCCGCGGGGGGACAGGGCACAGATACGCAGTATTTT. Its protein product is CAAGGQGTDTQYF.

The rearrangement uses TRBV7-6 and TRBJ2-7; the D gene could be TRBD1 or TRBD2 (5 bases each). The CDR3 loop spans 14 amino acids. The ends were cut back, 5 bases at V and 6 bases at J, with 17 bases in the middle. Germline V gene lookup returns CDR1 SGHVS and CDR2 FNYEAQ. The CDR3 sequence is CASSVGTGGREQYF. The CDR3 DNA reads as TGTGCCAGCAGCGTCGGGACCGGAGGACGCGAGCAGTACTTC.

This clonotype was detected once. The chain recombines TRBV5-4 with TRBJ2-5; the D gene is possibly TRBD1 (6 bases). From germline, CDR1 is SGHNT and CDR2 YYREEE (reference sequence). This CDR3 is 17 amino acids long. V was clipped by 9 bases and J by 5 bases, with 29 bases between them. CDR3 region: CATHTLSGTKGLETQYF. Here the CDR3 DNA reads TGTGCCACCCATACCCTTTCTGGGACAAAGGGGCTTGAGACCCAGTACTTC.

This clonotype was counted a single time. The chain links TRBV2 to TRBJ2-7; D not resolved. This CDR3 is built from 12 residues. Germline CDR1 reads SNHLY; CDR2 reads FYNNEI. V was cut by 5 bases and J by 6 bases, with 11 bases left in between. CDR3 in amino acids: CASSTLGFEQYV. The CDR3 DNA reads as TGTGCCAGCAGTACGCTGGGGTTCGAGCAGTACGTC.

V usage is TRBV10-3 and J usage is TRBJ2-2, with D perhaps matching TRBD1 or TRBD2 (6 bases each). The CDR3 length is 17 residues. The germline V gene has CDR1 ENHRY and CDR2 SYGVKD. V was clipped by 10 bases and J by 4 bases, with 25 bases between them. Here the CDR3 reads CATRRGGPPRGTGELFF. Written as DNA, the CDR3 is TGTGCCACCCGTAGAGGGGGGCCCCCCCGAGGCACCGGGGAGCTGTTTTTT.

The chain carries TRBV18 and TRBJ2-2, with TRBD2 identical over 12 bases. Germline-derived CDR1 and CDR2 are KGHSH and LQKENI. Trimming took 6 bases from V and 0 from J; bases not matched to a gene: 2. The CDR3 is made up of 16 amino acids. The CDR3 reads CASSRLAGANTGELFF. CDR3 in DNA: TGTGCCAGCTCGCGACTAGCGGGGGCGAACACCGGGGAGCTGTTTTTT.

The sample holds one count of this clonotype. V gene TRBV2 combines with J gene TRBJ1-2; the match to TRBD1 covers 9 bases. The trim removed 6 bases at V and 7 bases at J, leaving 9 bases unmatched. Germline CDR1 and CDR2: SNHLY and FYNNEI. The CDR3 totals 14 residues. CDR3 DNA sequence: TGTGCCAGCAGCCCCGGACAGGGGTTGGCTGGCTACACCTTC. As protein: CASSPGQGLAGYTF.

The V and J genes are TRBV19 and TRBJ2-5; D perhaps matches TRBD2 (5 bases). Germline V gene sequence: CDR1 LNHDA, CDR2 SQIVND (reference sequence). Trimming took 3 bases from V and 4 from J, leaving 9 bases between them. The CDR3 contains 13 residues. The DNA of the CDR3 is TGTGCCAGTAGTATCGGGGATGGAGAGACCCAGTACTTC. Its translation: CASSIGDGETQYF.

CDR3 region: CASSAYQAGELFF. CDR3 nucleotide sequence: TGTGCCAGCAGTGCTTACCAGGCCGGGGAGCTGTTTTTT. This chain links TRBV6-1 with TRBJ2-2; D is ambiguous. CDR3 size: 13 residues. In germline, CDR1 is MNHNS, CDR2 SASEGT. V was pared by 4 bases and J by 6 bases, with 9 bases between.